The 24 T cell receptor beta chains given below trace back to one sample, sequenced in a study of shared clonotypes between healthy human individuals (dated by TCRdb to 2019 to 2021). The method was the immunoSEQ multiplex PCR assay. TCRdb's version of the immuneACCESS table is confined to in-frame rearrangements and falls short of the full clone set. An unresolved V gene accounts for under half of the shortfall where checked; the remainder is of unknown origin. The sample has 550,000 to 750,000 clones on record, roughly 95% of them singletons. The ten largest clones take up approximately 0.1% of the sample. CD8 naive samples were obtained by positive selection for CCR7 among CD45RO-negative cells, yielding a CD45RA+CCR7+ population from which TemRA cells were excluded. The sample comprised naive CD8+ T cells sorted from blood. The cell subset or site label on this specimen signifies: CD45RA+CCR7+. Receptor source: a woman aged 25 to 39 in good health.

The sample holds one count of this clone. The chain combines TRBV27 with TRBJ1-4; 7 bases agree with TRBD1. The CDR3 extends over 15 amino acids. V shed 0 bases, J shed 10 bases, and the junction held 8 bases outside the gene matches. The germline V gene encodes CDR1 MNHEY and CDR2 SMNVEV (reference sequence). The CDR3 region is CASSLSPAGGGKLFF. As DNA, the CDR3 is TGTGCCAGCAGTTTATCGCCGGCAGGGGGTGGAAAACTGTTTTTT.

This chain links TRBV10-1 with TRBJ2-2; 14 bases agree with TRBD2. V was clipped by 5 bases and J by 4 bases; unmatched bases: 9. This CDR3 spans 18 amino acids. From germline, CDR1 is WNHNN and CDR2 SYGVQD (reference sequence). In DNA, the CDR3 is TGCGCCAGCAGTCCCGGGACTAGCGGGAGTTTGGGCACCGGGGAGCTGTTTTTT. It yields the protein CASSPGTSGSLGTGELFF.

This chain links TRBV5-1 with TRBJ2-1; tentative D call: TRBD2 (6 bases). Germline loops: CDR1 SGHRS, CDR2 YFSETQ. The germline V and J ends were trimmed by 4 bases and 15 bases, with 20 bases remaining between them. CDR3 length: 13 residues. The CDR3, as DNA: TGCGCCAGCAGCACAAGAGGAGGGGCTAACGGGTTCTTC. Translating it yields CASSTRGGANGFF.

The J gene is TRBJ2-3, the V gene TRBV19; maybe TRBD2 (6 bases). Germline V gives CDR1 LNHDA, CDR2 SQIVND (reference sequence). The CDR3 spans 15 residues. Trimming stripped 1 base from V and 1 base from J, with 9 bases between. For the CDR3, the DNA is TGTGCCAGTAGTATAGTCGGGAGTGGCACAGATACGCAGTATTTT. It is translated as CASSIVGSGTDTQYF.

To note about this clone: Other nucleotide sequences in the sample specify the same CDR3. This chain joins TRBV7-9 and TRBJ2-7; no firm D call. Between the trimmed V and J ends, which lost 1 base and 2 bases, there was a span of 3 bases. Germline CDR1 is SEHNR and CDR2 is FQNEAQ (reference sequence). This CDR3 is 12 amino acids long. CDR3 protein: CASSLGTYEQYF. CDR3 nucleotides: TGTGCCAGCAGCTTAGGTACCTACGAGCAGTACTTC.

The CDR3, as DNA: TGTGCCAGCAGCTCAGGGGGCTGGGTAGATACGCAGTATTTT. Translating it yields CASSSGGWVDTQYF. The genes are TRBV5-4 and TRBJ2-3, with 8 nucleotides matching TRBD1. The germline V gene has CDR1 SGHNT and CDR2 YYREEE (reference sequence). Trimming at V came to 3 bases and at J to 5 bases, leaving 5 bases not matched to a gene. This CDR3 is 14 amino acids long.

The J gene is TRBJ2-7, the V gene TRBV29-1; 13 bases agree with TRBD2. Unmatched junction bases numbered 3, after V lost 1 base and J lost 0 bases. Germline V gene data show CDR1 as SQVTM and CDR2 as ANQGSEA. This CDR3 region has 16 residues. The CDR3 DNA is TGCAGCGTTGAAGGACTAGCGGGGGGAAACTCCTACGAGCAGTACTTC. This sequence encodes CSVEGLAGGNSYEQYF.

Only one count was recorded for this clone. The genes are TRBV4-1 and TRBJ2-7; a weak D match, TRBD1 (6 bases). There are 13 residues in the CDR3. V lost 4 bases and J lost 5, with 12 bases in between. Germline V gene data show CDR1 as MGHRA and CDR2 as YSYEKL. CDR3 sequence reads: CASSPGQRHEQYF. The CDR3 bases are TGCGCCAGCAGCCCAGGACAGCGCCACGAGCAGTACTTC.

The chain links TRBV27 to TRBJ2-3; 10 bases fit TRBD2. Germline V gene sequence: CDR1 MNHEY, CDR2 SMNVEV (reference sequence). The CDR3 contains 14 residues. Unmatched junction bases numbered 6, after V lost 6 bases and J lost 6 bases. CDR3 sequence reads: CASRQREGYDTQYF. The CDR3 DNA is TGTGCCAGCAGGCAGCGGGAGGGATACGATACGCAGTATTTT.

The rearrangement links TRBV28 to TRBJ2-7; 8 bases match TRBD2. Losses at the gene ends were 6 bases for V and 4 bases for J; bases not matched to a gene: 11. The CDR3 contains 15 residues. Looked up from germline, CDR1 is MDHEN and CDR2 is SYDVKM. As DNA, the CDR3 is TGTGCCAGCAGCCCTCGCGCTGCGGGAGGTTACGAGCAGTACTTC. This codes for CASSPRAAGGYEQYF.

This clone was observed once. The V and J genes are TRBV25-1 and TRBJ2-2; 9 positions agree with TRBD2. V lost 6 bases to trimming and J lost 1 base; unmatched junction nucleotides: 6. The germline V gene has CDR1 MGHDK and CDR2 SYGVNS. This CDR3 contains 16 residues. This CDR3 reads CASRHSGSENTGELFF. In DNA form, the CDR3 reads TGTGCCAGCAGACATAGCGGGAGTGAGAACACCGGGGAGCTGTTTTTT.

V is TRBV14 and J is TRBJ2-5; D is ambiguous. The CDR3 length is 12 residues. CDR1 and CDR2 (germline): SGHDN, FVKESK. Between the trimmed V and J ends, which lost 0 bases and 3 bases, there was a span of 2 bases. CDR3 DNA: TGTGCCAGCAGCCAAGACGAAGAGACCCAGTACTTC. Its protein product is CASSQDEETQYF.

The chain links TRBV27 to TRBJ2-2; 7 positions agree with TRBD2. This CDR3 spans 15 amino acids. Trimming cost V 5 bases and J 3 bases; bases outside gene matches: 6. CDR1 and CDR2 from the germline V gene are MNHEY and SMNVEV (reference sequence). CDR3 bases: TGTGCCAGCAGTCCTTGGGGGGGTGACACCGGGGAGCTGTTTTTT. Protein: CASSPWGGDTGELFF.

The chain joins TRBV7-2 to TRBJ1-5; no clear D gene. Germline lookup yields CDR1 SGHTA and CDR2 FQGNSA. The CDR3 spans 18 residues. Trimming left V 4 bases short and J 2 bases short, with 21 bases between. This CDR3 is CASSYLIGPRVRNQPQHF. The CDR3 DNA reads TGTGCCAGCAGCTACCTTATTGGCCCTCGGGTTCGCAATCAGCCCCAGCATTTT.

The chain employs TRBV27 and TRBJ2-7; TRBD2 matches at 9 bases. The CDR3 runs 13 residues. The V gene end was trimmed by 10 bases and the J gene end by 6 bases; junction bases not matched to a gene: 10. CDR1 and CDR2 from the germline V gene are MNHEY and SMNVEV (reference sequence). For the CDR3, the DNA is TGTGCCACGCTTCCCCTAGCGGGAACCGAGCAGTACTTC. Protein product: CATLPLAGTEQYF.

The chain links TRBV2 to TRBJ2-7; D is perhaps TRBD1 (5 bases). There are 16 residues in the CDR3. Trimming took off 3 bases at V and 4 bases at J, with 19 bases between the two ends. Germline V CDR1 and CDR2: SNHLY, FYNNEI. As DNA, the CDR3 is TGTGCCAGCAGTGACGAGATTCAGGGCACTCTATACGAGCAGTACTTC. As protein: CASSDEIQGTLYEQYF.

A single count supports this clone. The V and J genes are TRBV27 and TRBJ1-4, with D possibly matching TRBD1 (6 bases). V dropped 3 bases and J dropped 10 bases, with 18 bases sitting between them. There are 15 residues in the CDR3. Germline-derived CDR1 and CDR2 are MNHEY and SMNVEV (reference sequence). The CDR3 here is CASSLGASLGGKLFF. In nucleotides, the CDR3 is TGTGCCAGCAGTTTGGGGGCCTCGCTAGGTGGAAAACTGTTTTTT.

The chain combines TRBV12-1 with TRBJ2-7. TRBV12-1 represents a pseudogene. This CDR3 is 12 amino acids long. The CDR3 region is CASSFLGQAKGF. The CDR3 DNA follows: TGTGCCAGCAGCTTTTTGGGCCAAGCCAAGGGATTC.

The chain recombines TRBV7-2 with TRBJ2-7, with TRBD1 matching 8 bases. V shed 8 bases and J 3 bases; nucleotides not matched to a gene: 12. Germline V lookup: CDR1 SGHTA, CDR2 FQGNSA. This CDR3 region has 15 residues. CDR3 bases: TGTGCCAGCCTCAACCGGGACAGGAGTGTCTACGAGCAGTACTTC. It specifies CASLNRDRSVYEQYF.

Turning to this clone: Other nucleotide sequences in the sample specify the same CDR3. The rearrangement joins TRBV30 to TRBJ2-7; D is unresolved. The CDR3 runs to 11 residues. V was trimmed by 0 bases and J by 6 bases, leaving 6 bases between them. Germline V gene sequence: CDR1 GTSNPN, CDR2 SVGIG (reference sequence). CDR3 residues: CAWSVGLEQYF. The CDR3 DNA reads as TGTGCCTGGAGTGTAGGTCTCGAGCAGTACTTC. The complete variable domain, with remaining parts taken from reference TRBV30 and TRBJ2-7, reads SQTIHQWPATLVQPVGSPLSLECTVEGTSNPNLYWYRQAAGRGLQLLFYSVGIGQISSEVPQNLSASRPQDRQFILSSKKLLLSDSGFYLCAWSVGLEQYFGPGTRLTVT.

The chain carries TRBV5-4 and TRBJ2-3; D gene ambiguous. This CDR3 spans 15 amino acids. Germline assignment: CDR1 SGHNT and CDR2 YYREEE (reference sequence). Deletions cut 0 bases from V and 1 base from J, with 9 bases between. CDR3 nucleotide sequence: TGTGCCAGCAGCTTGGAGGTGGTGGGCACAGATACGCAGTATTTT. It encodes CASSLEVVGTDTQYF.

The chain links TRBV5-6 to TRBJ1-1; perhaps TRBD1 as D (5 bases). Germline V gene lookup returns CDR1 SGHDT and CDR2 YYEEEE. The CDR3 consists of 15 residues. V dropped 2 bases and J dropped 5 bases, with 16 bases sitting between them. As DNA, the CDR3 is TGTGCCAGCAGCTTCGGCTCCGCGAGGGGAACTGAAGCTTTCTTT. Translating gives CASSFGSARGTEAFF.

This chain connects TRBV15 to TRBJ1-5, with 7 bases identical to TRBD1. Germline CDR1 reads LNHNV; CDR2 reads YYDKDF (reference sequence). The length of the CDR3 is 16 residues. Trimming took 1 base from V and 5 from J; bases not matched to a gene: 8. In DNA, the CDR3 is TGTGCCACCAGCAGAGGCCCCCCAGGGGGAGATCAGCCCCAGCATTTT. This gives the protein CATSRGPPGGDQPQHF.

Here the CDR3 reads CASSDGTSSLETQYF. The CDR3 region has the DNA TGTGCCAGCAGTGATGGGACTAGCTCCCTAGAGACCCAGTACTTC. The rearrangement joins TRBV2 to TRBJ2-5, with TRBD2 matching 9 bases. Trimming removed 3 bases from V and 4 bases from J; junction bases left unmatched: 6. The CDR3 is 15 residues long. Germline CDR1 reads SNHLY; CDR2 reads FYNNEI.